This T cell receptor beta chain originates from a study of tumor T cells in aggressive B-cell lymphoma. TCRdb keeps only in-frame clones here, not all; method: immunoSEQ multiplex PCR. This table has thousands of clones, roughly nine tenths appearing once. There are 16 residues in the CDR3. V lost 3 bases to trimming and J lost 3 bases; unmatched junction nucleotides: 6. CDR1 and CDR2 from the germline V gene are LGHNA and YNFKEQ. The chain couples TRBV4-2 to TRBJ1-3; TRBD1 matches at 9 bases. This clonotype was obtained from an adult with diffuse large B cell lymphoma. Sequenced material: tumor tissue. CDR3 loop: CASSQEQGAGGNTIYF. CDR3 DNA: TGTGCCAGCAGCCAGGAACAGGGGGCGGGTGGAAACACCATATATTTT.